Listed below are T cell receptor beta chains from one sample, sequenced in a study of cytotoxic CD8 clonotypes in ibrutinib-treated CLL. Profiling relied on immunoSEQ multiplex PCR, and the TCRdb table lists in-frame clones only, not all of them. Of about 68,000 clones listed, 80% are singletons. The specimen comprised PBMCs, sampled at disease progression, from a patient treated with ibrutinib. These receptors were taken from a human donor with chronic lymphocytic leukemia. CDR3s include the opening cysteine and the closing phenylalanine or tryptophan. The D gene is left open where the match is weak. Size is omitted from some rows. Given values are once, few, many or a class for expanded clones.

TGTGCCAGCAGCTCGGACACCAACTATGGCTACACCTTC | CASSSDTNYGYTF | TRBV5-6 | . | TRBJ1-2 | few
TGTGCCAGCAGCTTATTAACAGGGGACTACGAGCAGTACTTC | CASSLLTGDYEQYF | TRBV7-2 | TRBD1 | TRBJ2-7 | once
TGTGCCAGCAGTTTACGCCCTTTTAGCACAGATACGCAGTATTTT | CASSLRPFSTDTQYF | TRBV28 | . | TRBJ2-3 | .
TGTGCCAGCAGTCTACTTGGGGCAACCCTAGGTGGCTACACCTTC | CASSLLGATLGGYTF | TRBV28 | . | TRBJ1-2 | .
TGTGCCAGTAGTATAGACTACACAGATACGCAGTATTTT | CASSIDYTDTQYF | TRBV19 | . | TRBJ2-3 | .
TGTGCCAGCAGCTCGCAGGGTAACACTGAAGCTTTCTTT | CASSSQGNTEAFF | TRBV5-5 | . | TRBJ1-1 | once
TGTGCCAGCAGTCCGGACAGGGGCTATGGCTACACCTTC | CASSPDRGYGYTF | TRBV2 | TRBD1 | TRBJ1-2 | few
TGTGCCAGCAGTTATCTCGCGGGAGGGCTCGGGAATGAGCAGTTCTTC | CASSYLAGGLGNEQFF | TRBV6-6 | TRBD2 | TRBJ2-1 | .
TGTGCCAGCAGCTTATGGGGACAGGGGGGCAATGAGCAGTTCTTC | CASSLWGQGGNEQFF | TRBV7-3 | TRBD1 | TRBJ2-1 | .
TGTGCCAGCAGATTCGGACAGTCCTACGAGCAGTACTTC | CASRFGQSYEQYF | TRBV2 | . | TRBJ2-7 | .
TGTGCCAGCAGCTTAGGGGGCCCGACCGGGGAGCTGTTTTTT | CASSLGGPTGELFF | TRBV13 | . | TRBJ2-2 | few
TGTGCCAGTAGTAGTAAACAGGGACCTACGCAGTATTTT | CASSSKQGPTQYF | TRBV19 | . | TRBJ2-3 | few
TGTGCCAGCAGCAGGGGGGGAGGTAACTATGGCTACACCTTC | CASSRGGGNYGYTF | TRBV2 | TRBD1 | TRBJ1-2 | .
TGCGCCAGCAGCCTAAGCAGGAACACTGAAGCTTTCTTT | CASSLSRNTEAFF | TRBV4-1 | . | TRBJ1-1 | .
TGCGCCAGCAGCCACCGTGGCGAGCAGTACTTC | CASSHRGEQYF | TRBV4-1 | . | TRBJ2-7 | .
TGTGCCATCTCCAGGGAAGGGCAGCCCCAGCATTTT | CAISREGQPQHF | TRBV10-3 | . | TRBJ1-5 | .
TGTGCCAGCCAGAGGGACCAAGAGACCCAGTACTTC | CASQRDQETQYF | TRBV2 | . | TRBJ2-5 | .
TGCGCCAGCAGAGTCGACAATGCCCCTAACTATGGCTACACCTTC | CASRVDNAPNYGYTF | TRBV5-1 | . | TRBJ1-2 | .
TGTGCCAGTAGTCTCAGACAGGGGAACTATGGCTACACCTTC | CASSLRQGNYGYTF | TRBV19 | TRBD1 | TRBJ1-2 | few
TGTGCCAGCTCACAAACGACAGGGGGCGGCTACGAGCAGTACTTC | CASSQTTGGGYEQYF | TRBV18 | TRBD1 | TRBJ2-7 | .
TGTGCCAGCATATGGGGACAGGGGGATAGGGTCTATGGCTACACCTTC | CASIWGQGDRVYGYTF | TRBV28 | TRBD1 | TRBJ1-2 | .
TGTGCCAGCAGCTTGAAGGTTCCGCCCCAGCATTTT | CASSLKVPPQHF | TRBV5-8 | . | TRBJ1-5 | .
TGTGCTAGTGGAAATAGCTTCTATGGCTACACCTTC | CASGNSFYGYTF | TRBV12-5 | . | TRBJ1-2 | .
TGTGCCGGGGACCCAGATCTGTCCACCGGGGAGCTGTTTTTT | CAGDPDLSTGELFF | TRBV30 | . | TRBJ2-2 | .
TGTGCCTGGAGTGCTTACAATGAGCAGTTCTTC | CAWSAYNEQFF | TRBV30 | . | TRBJ2-1 | medium-sized
TGTGCCAGCAGTTTCTGGGGGCGAAACTATGGCTACACCTTC | CASSFWGRNYGYTF | TRBV28 | . | TRBJ1-2 | .
TGTGCCAGCAGTTTATCACAGGGGCTCACTGAAGCTTTCTTT | CASSLSQGLTEAFF | TRBV28 | TRBD1 | TRBJ1-1 | .
TGCGCCAGCAGCTTGGAACAGGGGTGGAACTATGGCTACACCTTC | CASSLEQGWNYGYTF | TRBV5-1 | TRBD1 | TRBJ1-2 | .
TGTGCCAGCAGCTTGGGCGGGGGGGCTCCAGATACGCAGTATTTT | CASSLGGGAPDTQYF | TRBV5-4 | TRBD2 | TRBJ2-3 | .
TGCGCCAGCAGCGGGGGACAGGGGTTCGGCTACACCTTC | CASSGGQGFGYTF | TRBV5-1 | TRBD1 | TRBJ1-2 | .
TGTGCCAGTAGTATATGGGGGACCAGCAATCAGCCCCAGCATTTT | CASSIWGTSNQPQHF | TRBV19 | . | TRBJ1-5 | .
TGCAGCGTTGGTAGGGGAGGGCACGAGACCCAGTACTTC | CSVGRGGHETQYF | TRBV29-1 | TRBD2 | TRBJ2-5 | .
TGTGCCAGCAGCTTGGCCATAGCGGGGGGGTTCTCTTACAATGAGCAGTTCTTC | CASSLAIAGGFSYNEQFF | TRBV5-4 | TRBD2 | TRBJ2-1 | .
TGTGCCAGCAGCTTGGGCTGGGGAGATGAAAAACTGTTTTTT | CASSLGWGDEKLFF | TRBV5-8 | . | TRBJ1-4 | .
TGTGCCAGCAGGACGCGGGGAGGGACAGTCCCTGGAAACACCATATATTTT | CASRTRGGTVPGNTIYF | TRBV6-4 | TRBD1 | TRBJ1-3 | .
TGCGCCAGCAGTGACCGGACGGCTGGCTACGAGCAGTACTTC | CASSDRTAGYEQYF | TRBV10-2 | . | TRBJ2-7 | .
TGTGCCAGCAGCTTGGCGCCACTAGCGGGGGGGACCTACGAGCAGTACTTC | CASSLAPLAGGTYEQYF | TRBV5-4 | TRBD2 | TRBJ2-7 | .
TGCACCACCGGAGGGAACACTGAAGCTTTCTTT | CTTGGNTEAFF | TRBV20-1 | . | TRBJ1-1 | .
TGTGCCAGTAGTTATCAGGGGGCTGGCAATCAGCCCCAGCATTTT | CASSYQGAGNQPQHF | TRBV19 | TRBD1 | TRBJ1-5 | .
TGTGCCAGCAGCTTACTGGGGGGCGCGGCTGAAGCTTTCTTT | CASSLLGGAAEAFF | TRBV11-1 | . | TRBJ1-1 | .
TGTGCCAGCAGTTTGGGACCCCACAGGGAGACCTACGAGCAGTACTTC | CASSLGPHRETYEQYF | TRBV27 | . | TRBJ2-7 | .
TGTGCCAGTAGTATAGAGGCGGCCTATGGCTACACCTTC | CASSIEAAYGYTF | TRBV19 | . | TRBJ1-2 | few
TGTGCCAGTAGACAGGGGGCAAAGGGATCACCCCTCCACTTT | CASRQGAKGSPLHF | TRBV28 | TRBD1 | TRBJ1-6 | .
TGTGCCGTCCGGACGGTTTATAGCAATCAGCCCCAGCATTTT | CAVRTVYSNQPQHF | TRBV28 | . | TRBJ1-5 | .
TGCAGCGGGGGGGACAGTTTAAACACTGAAGCTTTCTTT | CSGGDSLNTEAFF | TRBV29-1 | TRBD1 | TRBJ1-1 | .
TGTGCCAGCAGATTCGGGACCGACAATGAGCAGTTCTTC | CASRFGTDNEQFF | TRBV6-5 | . | TRBJ2-1 | .
TGTGCCAGCAGTACCACGATGTATTCACCCCTCCACTTT | CASSTTMYSPLHF | TRBV6-5 | . | TRBJ1-6 | few
TGCGCCAGCAGCTTGGAATGGTTTTCAGATACGCAGTATTTT | CASSLEWFSDTQYF | TRBV5-1 | . | TRBJ2-3 | .
TGTGCCAGCAGCAAAGGACCTATAGCGGGGCGGATTTTAGAAAGCACAGATACGCAGTATTTT | CASSKGPIAGRILESTDTQYF | TRBV21-1 | . | TRBJ2-3 | once
TGTGCCAGCAGTGAAAGGGGGAATCAGCCCCAGCATTTT | CASSERGNQPQHF | TRBV6-1 | . | TRBJ1-5 | once
TGCAGTGCTAGGGAGGGGGCTGAAGCTTTCTTT | CSAREGAEAFF | TRBV20-1 | . | TRBJ1-1 | .
TGTGCCAGCAGCCATCGGACAGGGGAGACTGAAGCTTTCTTT | CASSHRTGETEAFF | TRBV14 | TRBD1 | TRBJ1-1 | .
TGTGCCAGCAGCCCGAGGACTAGCGGCCGAATCCCTAATAAAAACATTCAGTACTTC | CASSPRTSGRIPNKNIQYF | TRBV7-8 | TRBD2 | TRBJ2-4 | .
TGTGCCATCAGCCCGACAGCCTATGGCTACACCTTC | CAISPTAYGYTF | TRBV10-3 | . | TRBJ1-2 | few
TGCAGCGTTGAGTCGGGACAAGAGACCCAGTACTTC | CSVESGQETQYF | TRBV29-1 | . | TRBJ2-5 | once